The 3 T cell receptor beta chains presented below share a single source sample, sequenced in a study of shared clonotypes between healthy human individuals. Sequencing used immunoSEQ multiplex PCR; TCRdb keeps in-frame clones, though not all of them. The data hold approximately 500,000 clones, with 60% to 80% observed a single time. The specimen sequenced was PBMCs. Source of these receptors: a woman between 40 and 50 years old in good health. Some clones in this sample may be carry-over from other donors' samples.

The chain employs TRBV7-9 and TRBJ2-5; TRBD2 matches 7 bases. V was clipped by 5 bases and J by 2 bases; unmatched bases: 5. The CDR3 contains 14 residues. Germline CDR1 is SEHNR and CDR2 is FQNEAQ (reference sequence). The CDR3 DNA reads TGTGCCAGCAGCACAACTAGCGTACAAGAGACCCAGTACTTC. Translated: CASSTTSVQETQYF.

The chain has TRBV28 and TRBJ2-5, with TRBD1 matching 8 bases. The CDR3 consists of 13 residues. In germline, CDR1 is MDHEN, CDR2 SYDVKM. Trimming at V came to 4 bases and at J to 6 bases, leaving 4 bases not matched to a gene. The CDR3 coding sequence is TGTGCCAGCAGTTCCACAGGGGGAAAGACCCAGTACTTC. Residues: CASSSTGGKTQYF.

This clone was picked up one time. The chain joins TRBV20-1 to TRBJ2-5; no reliable D call. V gave up 4 bases and J gave up 6 bases, with 9 bases separating them. Germline-derived CDR1 and CDR2 are DFQATT and SNEGSKA (reference sequence). The CDR3 runs 11 residues. Here the CDR3 DNA reads TGCAGTGCTAAGGTAGCACAGACCCAGTACTTC. Translation: CSAKVAQTQYF.